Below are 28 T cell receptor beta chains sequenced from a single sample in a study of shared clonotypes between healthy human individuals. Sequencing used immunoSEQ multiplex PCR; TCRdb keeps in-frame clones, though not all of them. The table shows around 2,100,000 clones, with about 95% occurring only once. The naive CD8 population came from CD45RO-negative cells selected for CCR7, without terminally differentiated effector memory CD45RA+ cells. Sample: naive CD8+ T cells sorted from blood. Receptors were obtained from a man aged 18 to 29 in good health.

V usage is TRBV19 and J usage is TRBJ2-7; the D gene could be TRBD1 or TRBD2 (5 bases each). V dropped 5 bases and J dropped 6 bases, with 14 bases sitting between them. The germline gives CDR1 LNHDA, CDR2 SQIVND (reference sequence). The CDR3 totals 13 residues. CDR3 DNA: TGTGCCAGTAGTCCGGGGATGGGGCGCGAGCAGTACTTC. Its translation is CASSPGMGREQYF.

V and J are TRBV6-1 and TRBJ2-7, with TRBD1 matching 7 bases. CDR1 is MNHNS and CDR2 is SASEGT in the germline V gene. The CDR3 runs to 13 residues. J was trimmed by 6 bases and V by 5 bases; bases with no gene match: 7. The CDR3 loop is CASSLTGVGEQYF. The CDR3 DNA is TGTGCCAGCAGTCTCACAGGGGTTGGCGAGCAGTACTTC.

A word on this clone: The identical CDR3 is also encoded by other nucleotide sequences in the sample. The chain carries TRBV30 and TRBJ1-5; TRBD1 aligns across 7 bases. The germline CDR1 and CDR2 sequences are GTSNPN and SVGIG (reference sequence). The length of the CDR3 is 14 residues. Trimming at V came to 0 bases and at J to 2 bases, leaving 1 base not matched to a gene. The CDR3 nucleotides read TGTGCCTGGAGTGTTGGGACAGGCAATCAGCCCCAGCATTTT. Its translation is CAWSVGTGNQPQHF.

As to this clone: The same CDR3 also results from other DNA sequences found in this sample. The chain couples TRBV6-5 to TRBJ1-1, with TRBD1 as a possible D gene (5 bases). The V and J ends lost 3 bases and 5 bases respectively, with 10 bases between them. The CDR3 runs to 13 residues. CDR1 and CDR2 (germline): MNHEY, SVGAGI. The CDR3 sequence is CASSYNWGTEAFF. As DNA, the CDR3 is TGTGCCAGCAGTTATAACTGGGGGACTGAAGCTTTCTTT.

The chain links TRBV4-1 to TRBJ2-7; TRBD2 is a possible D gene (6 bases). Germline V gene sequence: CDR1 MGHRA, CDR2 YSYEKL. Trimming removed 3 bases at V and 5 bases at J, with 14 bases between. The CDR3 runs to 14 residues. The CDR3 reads CASSQVKEGHEQYF. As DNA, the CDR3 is TGCGCCAGCAGCCAGGTTAAGGAGGGCCACGAGCAGTACTTC.

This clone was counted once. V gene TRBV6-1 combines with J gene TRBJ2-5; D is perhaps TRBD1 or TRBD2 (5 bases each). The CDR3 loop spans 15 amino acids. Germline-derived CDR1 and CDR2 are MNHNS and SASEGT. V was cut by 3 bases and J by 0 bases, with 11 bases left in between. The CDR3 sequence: CASSEGQGDQETQYF. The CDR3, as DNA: TGTGCCAGCAGTGAGGGGCAGGGAGACCAAGAGACCCAGTACTTC.

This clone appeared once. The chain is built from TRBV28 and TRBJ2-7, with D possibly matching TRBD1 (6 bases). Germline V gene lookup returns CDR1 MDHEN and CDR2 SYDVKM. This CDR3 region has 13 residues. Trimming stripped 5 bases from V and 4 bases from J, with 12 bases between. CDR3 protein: CASSNRVRYEQYF. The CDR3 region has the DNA TGTGCCAGCAGTAACAGGGTCAGGTACGAGCAGTACTTC.

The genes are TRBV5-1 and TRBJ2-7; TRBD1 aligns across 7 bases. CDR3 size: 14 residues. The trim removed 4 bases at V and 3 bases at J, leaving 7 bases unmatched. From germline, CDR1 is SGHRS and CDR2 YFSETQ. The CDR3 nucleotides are TGCGCCAGCAGCCAAAGCGACAGGGACTACGAGCAGTACTTC. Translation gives CASSQSDRDYEQYF.

CDR3 loop: CAISETVQETQYF. The CDR3 DNA follows: TGTGCCATCAGTGAGACAGTGCAAGAGACCCAGTACTTC. V is TRBV10-3 and J is TRBJ2-5; D not resolved. The CDR3 consists of 13 residues. Trimming left V 2 bases short and J 2 bases short, with 6 bases between. From germline, CDR1 is ENHRY and CDR2 SYGVKD.

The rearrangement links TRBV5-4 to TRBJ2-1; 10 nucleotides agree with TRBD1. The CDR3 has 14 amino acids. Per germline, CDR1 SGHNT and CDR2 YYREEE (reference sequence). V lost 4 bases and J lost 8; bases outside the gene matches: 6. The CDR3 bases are TGTGCCAGCAGCACAGGGGACAGGGGCCATGAGCAGTTCTTC. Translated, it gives CASSTGDRGHEQFF.

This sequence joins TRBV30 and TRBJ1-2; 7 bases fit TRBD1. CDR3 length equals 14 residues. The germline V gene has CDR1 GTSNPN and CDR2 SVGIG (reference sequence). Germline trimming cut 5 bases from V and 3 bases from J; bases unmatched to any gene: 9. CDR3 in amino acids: CAWGDEGADYGYTF. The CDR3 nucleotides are TGTGCCTGGGGAGATGAGGGGGCAGACTATGGCTACACCTTC.

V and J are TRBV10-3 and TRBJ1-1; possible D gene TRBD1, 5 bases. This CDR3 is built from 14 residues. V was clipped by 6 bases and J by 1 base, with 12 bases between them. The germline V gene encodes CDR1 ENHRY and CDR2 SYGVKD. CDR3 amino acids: CAISLRGSNTEAFF. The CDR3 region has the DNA TGTGCCATCAGCCTAAGGGGCTCGAACACTGAAGCTTTCTTT.

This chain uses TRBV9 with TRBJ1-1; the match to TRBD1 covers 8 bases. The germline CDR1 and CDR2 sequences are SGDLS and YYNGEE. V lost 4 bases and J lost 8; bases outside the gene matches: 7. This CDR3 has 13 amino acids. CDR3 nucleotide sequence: TGTGCCAGCAGCCCCGGACAGGGCATAGAAGCTTTCTTT. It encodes CASSPGQGIEAFF.

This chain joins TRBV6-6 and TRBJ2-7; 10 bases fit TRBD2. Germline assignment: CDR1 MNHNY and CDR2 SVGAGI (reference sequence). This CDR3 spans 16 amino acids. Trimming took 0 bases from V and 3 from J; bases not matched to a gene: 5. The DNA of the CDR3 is TGTGCCAGCAGTTACTCGATCACTAGCGGGAACTACGAGCAGTACTTC. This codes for CASSYSITSGNYEQYF.

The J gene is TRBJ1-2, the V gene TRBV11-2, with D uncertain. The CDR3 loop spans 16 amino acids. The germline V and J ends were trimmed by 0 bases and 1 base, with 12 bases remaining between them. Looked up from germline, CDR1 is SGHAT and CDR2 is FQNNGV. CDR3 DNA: TGTGCCAGCAGCTTAGAGGGCGGACTCCTTAACTATGGCTACACCTTC. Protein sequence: CASSLEGGLLNYGYTF. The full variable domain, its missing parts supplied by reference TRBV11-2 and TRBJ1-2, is EAGVAQSPRYKIIEKRQSVAFWCNPISGHATLYWYQQILGQGPKLLIQFQNNGVVDDSQLPKDRFSAERLKGVDSTLKIQPAKLEDSAVYLCASSLEGGLLNYGYTFGSGTRLTVV.

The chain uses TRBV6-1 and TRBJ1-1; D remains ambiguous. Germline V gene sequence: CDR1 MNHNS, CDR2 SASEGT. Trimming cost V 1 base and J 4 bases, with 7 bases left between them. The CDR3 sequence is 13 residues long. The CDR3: CASSEEVSTEAFF. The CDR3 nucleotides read TGTGCCAGCAGTGAAGAGGTTAGCACTGAAGCTTTCTTT.

The DNA for the CDR3 is TGTGCCAGCAGCTCAGGACGAATTCGAGATACGCAGTATTTT. As protein: CASSSGRIRDTQYF. J is TRBJ2-3 and V is TRBV13; D remains ambiguous. The CDR3 is 14 residues long. V lost 4 bases and J 5 bases, leaving 13 bases between the germline ends. Germline values: CDR1 PRHDT, CDR2 FYEKMQ (reference sequence). Drawing the rest from reference TRBV13 and TRBJ2-3, the complete variable domain is AAGVIQSPRHLIKEKRETATLKCYPIPRHDTVYWYQQGPGQDPQFLISFYEKMQSDKGSIPDRFSAQQFSDYHSELNMSSLELGDSALYFCASSSGRIRDTQYFGPGTRLTVL.

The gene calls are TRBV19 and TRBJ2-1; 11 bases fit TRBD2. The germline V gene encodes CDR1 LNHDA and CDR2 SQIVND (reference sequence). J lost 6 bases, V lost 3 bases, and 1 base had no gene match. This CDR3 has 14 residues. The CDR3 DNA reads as TGTGCCAGTAGTATCACTAGCGGGAGCAATGAGCAGTTCTTC. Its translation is CASSITSGSNEQFF.

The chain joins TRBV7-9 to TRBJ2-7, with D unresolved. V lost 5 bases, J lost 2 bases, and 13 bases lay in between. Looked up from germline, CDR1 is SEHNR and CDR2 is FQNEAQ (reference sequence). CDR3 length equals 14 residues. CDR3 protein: CASSGSPFTYEQYF. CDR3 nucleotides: TGTGCCAGCAGCGGATCACCCTTTACCTACGAGCAGTACTTC.

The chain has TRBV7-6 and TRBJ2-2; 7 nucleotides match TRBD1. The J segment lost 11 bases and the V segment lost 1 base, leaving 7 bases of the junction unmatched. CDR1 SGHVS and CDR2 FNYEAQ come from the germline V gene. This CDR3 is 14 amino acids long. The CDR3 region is CASSLVWDSGELFF. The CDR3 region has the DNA TGTGCCAGCAGCTTAGTATGGGACAGCGGAGAGCTGTTTTTT. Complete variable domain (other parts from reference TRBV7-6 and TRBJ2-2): GAGVSQSPRYKVTKRGQDVALRCDPISGHVSLYWYRQALGQGPEFLTYFNYEAQQDKSGLPNDRFSAERPEGSISTLTIQRTEQRDSAMYRCASSLVWDSGELFFGEGSRLTVL.

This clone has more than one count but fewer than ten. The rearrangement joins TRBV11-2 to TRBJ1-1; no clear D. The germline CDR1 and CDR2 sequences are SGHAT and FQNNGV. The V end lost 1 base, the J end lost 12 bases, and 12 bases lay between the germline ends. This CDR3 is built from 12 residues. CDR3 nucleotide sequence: TGTGCCAGCAGCTTAGTTTCGAGTGGATCTTTCTTT. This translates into CASSLVSSGSFF.

CDR3 bases: TGTGCCTGGAGTGGGGAGAGCAATGAGCAGTTCTTC. Residues: CAWSGESNEQFF. J is TRBJ2-1 and V is TRBV30; a weak D match, TRBD2 (5 bases). The CDR3 has 12 amino acids. CDR1 is GTSNPN, CDR2 SVGIG, per germline (reference sequence). Trimming pared 1 base from V and 6 bases from J, leaving 7 bases between.

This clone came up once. The CDR3 bases are TGTGCCAGCAGCTTAGCCGGGACAGGCTCCTACAATGAGCAGTTCTTC. It encodes CASSLAGTGSYNEQFF. This chain connects TRBV11-2 to TRBJ2-1, with 8 bases identical to TRBD1. Trimming at V came to 1 base and at J to 0 bases, leaving 2 bases not matched to a gene. CDR3 length: 16 amino acids. Germline assignment: CDR1 SGHAT and CDR2 FQNNGV. Supplemented by reference TRBV11-2 and TRBJ2-1, the full variable domain reads EAGVAQSPRYKIIEKRQSVAFWCNPISGHATLYWYQQILGQGPKLLIQFQNNGVVDDSQLPKDRFSAERLKGVDSTLKIQPAKLEDSAVYLCASSLAGTGSYNEQFFGPGTRLTVL.

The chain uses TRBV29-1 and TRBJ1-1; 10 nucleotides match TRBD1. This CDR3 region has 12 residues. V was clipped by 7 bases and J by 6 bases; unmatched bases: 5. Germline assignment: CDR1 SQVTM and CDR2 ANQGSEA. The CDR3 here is CSDAGTGAEAFF. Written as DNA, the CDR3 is TGCAGCGATGCCGGGACAGGGGCTGAAGCTTTCTTT.

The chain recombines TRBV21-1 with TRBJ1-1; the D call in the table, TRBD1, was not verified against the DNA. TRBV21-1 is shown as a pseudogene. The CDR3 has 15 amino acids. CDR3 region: CASSKGGRGCTEAFF. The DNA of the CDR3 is TGTGCCAGCAGCAAAGGGGGCAGGGGGTGCACTGAAGCTTTCTTT.

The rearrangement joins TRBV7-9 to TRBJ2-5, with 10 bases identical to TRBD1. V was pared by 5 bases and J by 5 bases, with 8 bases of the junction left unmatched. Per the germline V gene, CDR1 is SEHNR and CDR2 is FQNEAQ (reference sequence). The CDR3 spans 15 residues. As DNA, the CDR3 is TGTGCCAGCAGCGCGGGACAGGGGACGCGGGAGACCCAGTACTTC. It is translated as CASSAGQGTRETQYF.

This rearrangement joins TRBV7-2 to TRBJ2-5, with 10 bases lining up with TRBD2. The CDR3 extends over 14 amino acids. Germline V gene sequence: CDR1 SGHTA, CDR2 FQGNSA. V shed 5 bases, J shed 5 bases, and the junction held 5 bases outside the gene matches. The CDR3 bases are TGTGCCAGCAGCATACTAGCGGGGTGGGAGACCCAGTACTTC. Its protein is CASSILAGWETQYF.

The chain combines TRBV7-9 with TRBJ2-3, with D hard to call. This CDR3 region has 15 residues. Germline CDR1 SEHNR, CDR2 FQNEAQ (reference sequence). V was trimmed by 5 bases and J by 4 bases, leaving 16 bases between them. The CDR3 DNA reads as TGTGCCAGCAGCCCCCCGGTCGCCGCGCCAGATACGCAGTATTTT. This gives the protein CASSPPVAAPDTQYF. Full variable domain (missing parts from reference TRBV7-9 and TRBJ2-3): DTGVSQNPRHKITKRGQNVTFRCDPISEHNRLYWYRQTLGQGPEFLTYFQNEAQLEKSRLLSDRFSAERPKGSFSTLEIQRTEQGDSAMYLCASSPPVAAPDTQYFGPGTRLTVL.